The rows below give T cell receptor beta chains drawn from one sample of a study of spatial heterogeneity in lung cancer. TCRdb re-derived calls from the 5' RACE reads in MiXCR, one entry per CDR3 protein. Altogether about 14,000 distinct CDR3 sequences are present, 11% being singletons, with the ten largest covering around 30%. The sequenced sample was PBMCs, obtained at surgery. Receptors originate from a female donor with early-stage non-small cell lung cancer. CDR3s include the opening cysteine and the closing phenylalanine or tryptophan. The D gene is left open where the match is weak. Some rows have no size entry. The others give once, few or many, or a class for an expanded clone.

v_gene,j_gene,d_gene,abundance,len,CDR3nt,CDR3aa
TRBV6-5,TRBJ2-3,TRBD2,medium-sized,15,TGTGCCAGCAGTCCCGGACTAGCGGGGGGGGATGGGCAGTATTTT,CASSPGLAGGDGQYF
TRBV28,TRBJ1-1,TRBD1,few,15,TGTGCCAGCAGTTTCCTGGGACAGGGGGACACTGAAGCTTTCTTT,CASSFLGQGDTEAFF
TRBV9,TRBJ2-7,.,many,12,TGTGCCAGCAGAGGCGACTCCTACGAGCAGTACTTC,CASRGDSYEQYF
TRBV12-3/TRBV12-4,TRBJ2-5,.,many,15,TGTGCCAGCGGACCGGGACTGGCGGGGGCAGAGACCCAGTGCTTC,CASGPGLAGAETQCF
TRBV28,TRBJ1-1,.,many,11,TGTGCCAGCATGAGTAGCACTGAAGCTTTCTTT,CASMSSTEAFF
TRBV12-3/TRBV12-4,TRBJ2-3,.,many,12,TGTGCCAGCGCTGTCCAGCTGGATACGCAGTATTTT,CASAVQLDTQYF
TRBV10-1,TRBJ2-1,TRBD2,.,15,TGCGCCAGCAGTGACGGGGCTAGCGGGTATGATGAGCAGTTCTTC,CASSDGASGYDEQFF
TRBV25-1,TRBJ1-2,.,many,15,TGTGCCAGCAGTGGGGCGGCAGGGTTTAACTATGGCTACACCTTC,CASSGAAGFNYGYTF
TRBV29-1,TRBJ2-2,.,.,12,TGCAGCGGGGGACAGAACACCGGGGAGCTGTTTTTT,CSGGQNTGELFF
TRBV28,TRBJ2-3,.,many,15,TGTGCCAGCAGTTTATATGGCGGAAGCACAGATACGCAGTATTTT,CASSLYGGSTDTQYF